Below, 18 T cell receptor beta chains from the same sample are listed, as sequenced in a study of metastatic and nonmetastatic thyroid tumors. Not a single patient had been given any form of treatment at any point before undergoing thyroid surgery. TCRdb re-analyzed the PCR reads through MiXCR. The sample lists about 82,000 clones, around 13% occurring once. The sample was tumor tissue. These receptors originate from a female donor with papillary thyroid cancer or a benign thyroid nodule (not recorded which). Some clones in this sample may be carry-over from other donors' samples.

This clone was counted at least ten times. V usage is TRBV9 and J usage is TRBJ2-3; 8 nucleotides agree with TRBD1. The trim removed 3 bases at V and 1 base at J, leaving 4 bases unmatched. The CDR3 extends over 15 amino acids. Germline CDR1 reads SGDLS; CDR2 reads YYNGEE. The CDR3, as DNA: TGTGCCAGCAGCGGCCAGGGGGCCGGCACAGATACGCAGTATTTT. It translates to CASSGQGAGTDTQYF. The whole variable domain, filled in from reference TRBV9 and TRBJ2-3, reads DSGVTQTPKHLITATGQRVTLRCSPRSGDLSVYWYQQSLDQGLQFLIQYYNGEERAKGNILERFSAQQFPDLHSELNLSSLELGDSALYFCASSGQGAGTDTQYFGPGTRLTVL.

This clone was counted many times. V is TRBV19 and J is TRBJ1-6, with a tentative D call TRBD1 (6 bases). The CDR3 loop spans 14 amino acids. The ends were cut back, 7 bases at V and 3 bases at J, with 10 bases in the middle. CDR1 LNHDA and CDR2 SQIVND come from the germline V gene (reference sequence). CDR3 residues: CASKPTGYNSPLHF. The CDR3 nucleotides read TGTGCCAGTAAACCGACAGGCTATAATTCACCCCTCCACTTT.

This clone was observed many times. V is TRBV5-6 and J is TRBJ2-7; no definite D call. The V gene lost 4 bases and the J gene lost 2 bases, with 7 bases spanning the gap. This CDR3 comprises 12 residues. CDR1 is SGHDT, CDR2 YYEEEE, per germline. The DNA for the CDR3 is TGTGCCAGCAGCCGAATTACCTACGAGCAGTACTTC. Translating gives CASSRITYEQYF.

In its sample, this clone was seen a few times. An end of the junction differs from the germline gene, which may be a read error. In DNA form, the CDR3 reads TGTGCCATTAGTATTTGCTACGAGCAGTACTTC. Protein: CAISICYEQYF. J is TRBJ2-7 and V is TRBV19; D gene uncertain. CDR1 is LNHDA and CDR2 is SQIVND in the germline V gene (reference sequence). The CDR3 sequence is 11 residues long.

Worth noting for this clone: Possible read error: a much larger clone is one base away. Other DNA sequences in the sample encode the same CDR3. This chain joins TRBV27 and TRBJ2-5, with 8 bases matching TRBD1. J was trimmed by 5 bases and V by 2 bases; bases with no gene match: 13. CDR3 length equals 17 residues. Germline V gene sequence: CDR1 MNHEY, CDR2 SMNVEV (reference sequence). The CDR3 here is CASSLRDRPGTMETQYF. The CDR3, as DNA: TGTGCCAGCAGTTTAAGGGACAGGCCAGGGACCATGGAGACCCAGTACTTC.

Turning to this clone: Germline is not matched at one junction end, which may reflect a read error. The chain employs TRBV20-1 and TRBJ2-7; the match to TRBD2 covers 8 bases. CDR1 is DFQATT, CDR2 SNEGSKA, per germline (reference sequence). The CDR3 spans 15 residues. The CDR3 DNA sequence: TGCAGTGCTAGCCGTCGCCAAGCGGGGGCCTACGAGAAGTACTTC. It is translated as CSASRRQAGAYEKYF.

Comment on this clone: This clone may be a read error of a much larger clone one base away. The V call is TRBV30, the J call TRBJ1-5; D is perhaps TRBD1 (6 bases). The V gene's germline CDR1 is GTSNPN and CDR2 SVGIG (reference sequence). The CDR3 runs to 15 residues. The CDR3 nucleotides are TGTGCCTGTAGTGTGGCGGGGGGCAGCAATCAGCCCCAGCATTTT. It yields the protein CACSVAGGSNQPQHF.

The DNA for the CDR3 is TGTGCCAGCAGCTTGGGCGGGGAGTCCTACAATGAGCAGTTCTTC. Translation: CASSLGGESYNEQFF. V and J are TRBV5-5 and TRBJ2-1; possibly TRBD2 for D (6 bases). The CDR3 consists of 15 residues. Trimming removed 0 bases from V and 1 base from J, with 8 bases in between. Per the germline V gene, CDR1 is SGHKS and CDR2 is YYEKEE (reference sequence). Drawing the rest from reference TRBV5-5 and TRBJ2-1, the complete variable domain is DAGVTQSPTHLIKTRGQQVTLRCSPISGHKSVSWYQQVLGQGPQFIFQYYEKEERGRGNFPDRFSARQFPNYSSELNVNALLLGDSALYLCASSLGGESYNEQFFGPGTRLTVL.

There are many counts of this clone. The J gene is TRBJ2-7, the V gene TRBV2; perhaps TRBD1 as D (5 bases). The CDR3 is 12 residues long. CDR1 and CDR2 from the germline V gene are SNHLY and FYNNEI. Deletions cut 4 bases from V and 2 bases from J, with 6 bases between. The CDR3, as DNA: TGTGCCAGCAGTGGACAGACCTACGAGCAGTACTTC. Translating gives CASSGQTYEQYF.

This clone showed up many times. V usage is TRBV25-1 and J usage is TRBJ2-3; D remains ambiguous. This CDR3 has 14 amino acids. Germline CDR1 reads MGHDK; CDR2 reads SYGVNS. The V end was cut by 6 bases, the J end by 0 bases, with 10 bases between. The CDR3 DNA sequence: TGTGCCAGCAGCGATCAACAAAGCACAGATACGCAGTATTTT. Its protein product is CASSDQQSTDTQYF.

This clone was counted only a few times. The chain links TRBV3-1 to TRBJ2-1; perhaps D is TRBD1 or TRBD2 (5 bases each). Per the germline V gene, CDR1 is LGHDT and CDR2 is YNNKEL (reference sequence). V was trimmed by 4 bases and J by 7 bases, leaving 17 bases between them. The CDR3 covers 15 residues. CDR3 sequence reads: CASSPPTFEGNEQFF. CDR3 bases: TGTGCCAGCAGCCCTCCGACATTCGAGGGGAATGAGCAGTTCTTC.

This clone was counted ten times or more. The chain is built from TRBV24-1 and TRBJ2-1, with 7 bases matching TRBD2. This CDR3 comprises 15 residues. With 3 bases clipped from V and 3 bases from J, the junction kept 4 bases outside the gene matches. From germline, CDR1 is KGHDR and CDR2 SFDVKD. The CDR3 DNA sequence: TGTGCCACCAGTGATCAAGCGGGGAGCTACAATGAGCAGTTCTTC. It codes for CATSDQAGSYNEQFF.

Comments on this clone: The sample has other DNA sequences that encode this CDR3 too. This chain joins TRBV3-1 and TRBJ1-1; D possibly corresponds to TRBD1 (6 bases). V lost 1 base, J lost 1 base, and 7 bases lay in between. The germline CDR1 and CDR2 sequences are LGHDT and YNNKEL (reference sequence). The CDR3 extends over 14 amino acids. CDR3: CASSQVRGNTEAFF. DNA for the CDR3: TGTGCCAGCAGCCAAGTCAGGGGGAACACTGAAGCTTTCTTT.

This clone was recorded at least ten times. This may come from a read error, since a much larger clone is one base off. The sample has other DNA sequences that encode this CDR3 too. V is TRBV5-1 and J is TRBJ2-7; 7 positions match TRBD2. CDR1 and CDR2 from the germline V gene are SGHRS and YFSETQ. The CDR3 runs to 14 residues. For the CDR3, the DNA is TGCGCTAGCAGCCCTAGCGGAGCCCCCTACGAGCAGTACTTC. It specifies CASSPSGAPYEQYF.

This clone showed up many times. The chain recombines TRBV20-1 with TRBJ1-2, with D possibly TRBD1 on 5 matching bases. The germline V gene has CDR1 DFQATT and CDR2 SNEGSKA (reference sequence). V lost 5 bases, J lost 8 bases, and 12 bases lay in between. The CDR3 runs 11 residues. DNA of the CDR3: TGCAGTGCTCCGCGGGGGGGAGGCTACACCTTC. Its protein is CSAPRGGGYTF.

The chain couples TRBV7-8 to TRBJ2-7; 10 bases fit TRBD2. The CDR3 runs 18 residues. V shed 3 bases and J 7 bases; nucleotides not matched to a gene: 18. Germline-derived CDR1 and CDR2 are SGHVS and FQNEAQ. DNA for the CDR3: TGTGCCAGCAGCTTCTCGTCTGGCTTGACTAGCGGGTATGGGGAGCAGTACTTC. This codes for CASSFSSGLTSGYGEQYF.

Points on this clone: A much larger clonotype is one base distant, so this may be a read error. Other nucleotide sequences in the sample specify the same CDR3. The CDR3 DNA reads as TGTGCCAGCAGCGACCAGATGAGCGTTCAAGAGACCCAGTACTTT. It translates to CASSDQMSVQETQYF. The genes are TRBV5-4 and TRBJ2-5; D is uncertain. Germline V gene sequence: CDR1 SGHNT, CDR2 YYREEE (reference sequence). CDR3 length equals 15 residues.

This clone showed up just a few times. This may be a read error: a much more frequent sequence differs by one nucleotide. This CDR3 reads CASSYVRGSDTQYF. CDR3 coding DNA: TGTGCCAGCAGTTACGTTCGGGGTTCAGATACACAGTATTTT. The chain joins TRBV6-2 or TRBV6-3 to TRBJ2-3, with TRBD2 as a possible D gene (5 bases). Germline V gives CDR1 MNHEY, CDR2 SVGEGT. The CDR3 has 14 residues.